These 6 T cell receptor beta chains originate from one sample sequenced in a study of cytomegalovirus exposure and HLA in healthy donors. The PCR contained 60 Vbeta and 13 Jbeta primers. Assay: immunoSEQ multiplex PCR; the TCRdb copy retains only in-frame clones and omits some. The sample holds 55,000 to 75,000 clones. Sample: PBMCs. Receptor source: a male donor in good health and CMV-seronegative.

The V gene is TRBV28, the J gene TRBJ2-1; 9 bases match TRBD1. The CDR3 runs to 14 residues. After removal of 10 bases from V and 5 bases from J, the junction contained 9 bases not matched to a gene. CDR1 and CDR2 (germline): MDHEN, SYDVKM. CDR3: CATRGQGINNEQFF. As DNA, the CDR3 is TGTGCCACCAGAGGACAGGGGATTAACAATGAGCAGTTCTTC.

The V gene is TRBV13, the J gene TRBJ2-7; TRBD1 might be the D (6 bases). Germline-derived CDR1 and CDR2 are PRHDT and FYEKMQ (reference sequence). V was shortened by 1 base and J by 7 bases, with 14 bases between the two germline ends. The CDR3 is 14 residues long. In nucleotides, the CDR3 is TGTGCCAGCAGCTTAGTAGCGAATAGGGGGGAGCAGTACTTC. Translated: CASSLVANRGEQYF.

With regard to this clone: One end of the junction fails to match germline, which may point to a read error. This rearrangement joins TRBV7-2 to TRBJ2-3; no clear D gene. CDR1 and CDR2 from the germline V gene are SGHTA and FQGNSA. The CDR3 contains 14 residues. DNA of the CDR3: TGTGCCAGCAGCTTACTCGGTCGCACAGATGCGCAGTATTTT. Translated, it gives CASSLLGRTDAQYF.

CDR3 nucleotides: TGTGCCAGCAGTGCCCTGGACAGGGGGCTTGACGAGCAGTACTTC. This codes for CASSALDRGLDEQYF. The chain links TRBV28 to TRBJ2-5; TRBD1 aligns across 11 bases. The J call may be incorrect, as the DNA end agrees better with TRBJ2-7. The CDR3 is 15 amino acids. The V gene's germline CDR1 is MDHEN and CDR2 SYDVKM.

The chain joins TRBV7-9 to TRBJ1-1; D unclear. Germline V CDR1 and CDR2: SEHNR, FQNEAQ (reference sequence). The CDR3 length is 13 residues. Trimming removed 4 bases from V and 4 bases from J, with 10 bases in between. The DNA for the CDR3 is TGTGCCAGCAGCTCGACAAGGCGCACTGAAGCTTTCTTT. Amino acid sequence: CASSSTRRTEAFF.

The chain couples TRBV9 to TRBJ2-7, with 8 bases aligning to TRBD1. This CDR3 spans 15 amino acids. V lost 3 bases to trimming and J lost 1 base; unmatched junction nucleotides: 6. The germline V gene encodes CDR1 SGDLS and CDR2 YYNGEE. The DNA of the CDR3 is TGTGCCAGCAGCGCCGGACAGGGCTTATCCTACGAGCAGTACTTC. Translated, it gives CASSAGQGLSYEQYF.